Listed below are T cell receptor beta chains from one sample, sequenced in a study of metastatic and nonmetastatic thyroid tumors. MiXCR reprocessed the PCR reads for TCRdb. This sample has about 40,000 clones, with about an eighth found just once. The sample comprised blood. The receptors originated from a female donor with papillary thyroid cancer or a benign thyroid nodule (not recorded which). Some clones in this sample may be carry-over from other donors' samples. The CDR3 runs from the conserved cysteine through the conserved F or W. A D gene is named only where the DNA matches it firmly. Size is omitted from some rows. Given values are once, few, many or a class for expanded clones.

>15|TRBJ2-2|TRBV5-1|many|TRBD2
CASSGTSGGTGELFF
TGCGCCAGCAGCGGGACTAGCGGGGGCACCGGGGAGCTGTTTTTT
>15|TRBJ1-6|TRBV14|many|NA
CASSYRTGGDSPLHF
TGTGCCAGCAGCTACCGGACGGGAGGGGATTCACCCCTCCACTTT
>18|TRBJ2-6|TRBV7-8|many|TRBD1
CASSKKGQGLAGANVLTF
TGTGCCAGCAGCAAAAAGGGACAGGGACTCGCTGGGGCCAACGTCCTGACTTTC
>17|TRBJ2-7|TRBV5-1|many|TRBD1
CASSTQTSGTGDHEQYF
TGCGCCAGCAGCACTCAGACCTCCGGGACAGGGGATCACGAGCAGTACTTC
>14|TRBJ1-1|TRBV5-6|many|NA
CASSKDRVRTEAFF
TGTGCCAGCAGCAAGGACAGAGTGAGAACTGAAGCTTTCTTT
>15|TRBJ1-2|TRBV5-1|many|TRBD1
CASSLGAGGNYGYTF
TGCGCCAGCAGCTTGGGCGCAGGGGGCAACTATGGCTACACCTTC
>14|TRBJ2-7|TRBV11-2|many|NA
CASSGQQGSYEQYF
TGTGCCAGCAGCGGACAACAGGGCTCCTACGAGCAGTACTTC
>16|TRBJ2-2|TRBV27|many|NA
CASSPWGSVNSGELFF
TGTGCCAGCAGTCCCTGGGGTAGCGTAAATAGCGGGGAGCTGTTTTTT
>12|TRBJ1-2|TRBV28|many|NA
CASSLSRRGYTF
TGTGCCAGCAGTTTATCGAGGCGCGGCTACACCTTC
>14|TRBJ1-2|TRBV12-3/TRBV12-4|many|TRBD1
CASSLGQGMFGYTF
TGTGCCAGCAGTTTGGGACAGGGGATGTTTGGCTACACCTTC
>13|TRBJ2-1|TRBV19|few|NA
CASNRTHLYEQFF
TGTGCCAGTAATCGGACGCACCTCTATGAGCAGTTCTTC
>14|TRBJ2-7|TRBV25-1|many|TRBD1
CASSETGDLYEQYF
TGTGCCAGCAGTGAGACAGGGGATCTCTACGAGCAGTACTTC
>15|TRBJ2-1|TRBV4-3|many|TRBD1
CASSQTGGTYNEQFF
TGCGCCAGCAGCCAGACAGGGGGAACCTACAATGAGCAGTTCTTC
>14|TRBJ2-2|TRBV28|NA|NA
CASRDRPNTGELFF
TGTGCCAGCAGGGACAGACCGAACACCGGGGAGCTGTTTTTT
>15|TRBJ2-3|TRBV20-1|many|NA
CSALPRGWDTDTQYF
TGCAGTGCCCTCCCCAGGGGATGGGACACAGATACGCAGTATTTT
>13|TRBJ1-2|TRBV29-1|many|NA
CSVSQNGYYGYTF
TGCAGCGTTTCTCAGAATGGGTATTATGGCTACACCTTC